Each of the 13 T cell receptor beta chains below was sequenced from the same sample in a study of T cell responses to AZD1222 COVID-19 vaccine. TCRdb's copy holds only in-frame clones and misses some; the assay was immunoSEQ multiplex PCR. This sample carries 110,000 or so clones, around 87% of them seen once, and the ten largest clones take 9.5% to 15%. The sequenced sample was peripheral blood, obtained on day 0 of AZD1222 vaccination. These receptors were taken from an adult in good health.

The rearrangement links TRBV3-1 (or the pseudogene TRBV3-2) to TRBJ2-7; no definite D call. Germline V lookup: CDR1 LGHDT, CDR2 YNNKEL (reference sequence). Trimming took 0 bases from V and 3 from J, leaving 3 bases between them. CDR3 size: 12 residues. The CDR3 protein is CASSQESYEQYF. The CDR3 DNA follows: TGTGCCAGCAGCCAAGAGAGCTACGAGCAGTACTTC.

This chain connects TRBV7-2 to TRBJ2-7; D assignment may be TRBD1 or TRBD2 (5 bases each). Germline V CDR1 and CDR2: SGHTA, FQGNSA. V was shortened by 5 bases and J by 0 bases, with 14 bases between the two germline ends. This CDR3 is built from 15 residues. The CDR3 is CASSSWDLSSYEQYF. In nucleotides, the CDR3 is TGTGCCAGCAGCAGTTGGGACCTGAGCTCCTACGAGCAGTACTTC.

V usage is TRBV11-2 and J usage is TRBJ2-5; 7 positions agree with TRBD1. The germline V gene has CDR1 SGHAT and CDR2 FQNNGV. Germline trimming cut 5 bases from V and 4 bases from J; bases unmatched to any gene: 4. The CDR3 is 13 amino acids. CDR3 DNA sequence: TGTGCCAGCAGCCGAAACAGGGGAGAGACCCAGTACTTC. Its translation is CASSRNRGETQYF.

The gene calls are TRBV5-6 and TRBJ1-3, with D perhaps TRBD1 (5 bases). This CDR3 is 15 amino acids long. V lost 1 base and J lost 0, with 8 bases in between. Germline CDR1 is SGHDT and CDR2 is YYEEEE. CDR3 protein: CASSLRRVSGNTIYF. In DNA, the CDR3 is TGTGCCAGCAGCTTGCGCAGGGTCTCTGGAAACACCATATATTTT.

This rearrangement joins TRBV29-1 to TRBJ2-1, with a possible D match to TRBD2 (5 bases). This CDR3 has 11 residues. V dropped 6 bases and J dropped 12 bases, with 15 bases sitting between them. CDR1 and CDR2 from the germline V gene are SQVTM and ANQGSEA. The CDR3 coding sequence is TGCAGCGTAGCGGAAAGGGATGGGCAGTTCTTC. The encoded protein is CSVAERDGQFF.

CDR3 protein: CASSSPRTRGETQYF. CDR3 DNA sequence: TGTGCCAGCAGTTCCCCCCGGACCCGGGGGGAGACCCAGTACTTC. The chain carries TRBV27 and TRBJ2-5, with TRBD2 as a possible D gene (6 bases). The germline CDR1 and CDR2 sequences are MNHEY and SMNVEV (reference sequence). Trimming left V 4 bases short and J 5 bases short, with 17 bases between. This CDR3 is 15 amino acids long.

This sequence joins TRBV6-5 and TRBJ2-1, with 13 bases lining up with TRBD2. Germline V gene lookup returns CDR1 MNHEY and CDR2 SVGAGI. This CDR3 contains 13 residues. Germline trimming cut 7 bases from V and 13 bases from J; bases unmatched to any gene: 7. CDR3 in amino acids: CASKRTSGSSQFF. CDR3 nucleotides: TGTGCCAGCAAACGGACTAGCGGGAGCAGCCAGTTCTTC.

The rearrangement joins TRBV28 to TRBJ1-2; TRBD1 might be the D (6 bases). Trimming took off 3 bases at V and 8 bases at J, with 13 bases between the two ends. The germline V gene encodes CDR1 MDHEN and CDR2 SYDVKM. The CDR3 extends over 13 amino acids. The CDR3 nucleotides read TGTGCCAGCAGTTTGGGGGGCGCGAAAGGCTACACCTTC. Translated, it gives CASSLGGAKGYTF.

J is TRBJ2-3 and V is TRBV7-3, with D unclear. This CDR3 is built from 13 residues. The ends were cut back, 5 bases at V and 3 bases at J, with 9 bases in the middle. CDR1 is SGHTA and CDR2 is FQGTGA in the germline V gene. The CDR3 DNA reads as TGTGCCAGCAGCCCACACCCGACAGATACGCAGTATTTT. Its translation: CASSPHPTDTQYF.

V is TRBV10-3 and J is TRBJ1-2, with TRBD1 identical over 9 bases. The V segment lost 8 bases and the J segment 8 bases; nucleotides outside the gene matches: 9. There are 13 residues in the CDR3. The germline gives CDR1 ENHRY, CDR2 SYGVKD. The CDR3 DNA sequence: TGTGCCATCCGCATTGGGGACAGGGCGGGCTACACCTTC. Protein product: CAIRIGDRAGYTF.

The chain recombines TRBV5-4 with TRBJ2-1; D might be TRBD1 or TRBD2, each matching 6 bases. V lost 0 bases and J lost 0, with 16 bases in between. This CDR3 comprises 18 residues. Looked up from germline, CDR1 is SGHNT and CDR2 is YYREEE (reference sequence). The DNA of the CDR3 is TGTGCCAGCAGCTTGGGGGGGGCCGGGACTGTCTCCTACAATGAGCAGTTCTTC. Amino acids: CASSLGGAGTVSYNEQFF.

J is TRBJ2-7 and V is TRBV7-9; D is possibly TRBD1 (7 bases). Germline V gene sequence: CDR1 SEHNR, CDR2 FQNEAQ (reference sequence). V lost 6 bases, J lost 8 bases, and 17 bases lay in between. This CDR3 comprises 13 residues. The CDR3 bases are TGTGCCAGCAGGTGGGGGGACAGTTCCAAGCAGTACTTC. It is translated as CASRWGDSSKQYF.

V usage is TRBV24-1 and J usage is TRBJ2-5; D unclear. Trimming pared 4 bases from V and 0 bases from J, leaving 5 bases between. From germline, CDR1 is KGHDR and CDR2 SFDVKD. The CDR3 sequence is 13 residues long. The CDR3 is CATSDSYQETQYF. In DNA, the CDR3 is TGTGCCACCAGTGACTCGTACCAAGAGACCCAGTACTTC.